The text below deals with one T cell receptor (beta chain). What it binds is unknown. The ends were cut back, 5 bases at V and 7 bases at J, with 12 bases in the middle. In germline, CDR1 is SNHLY, CDR2 FYNNEI. This CDR3 spans 13 amino acids. This sample is drawn from a study of T cell responses to AZD1222 COVID-19 vaccine. Points from the study as a whole: Donors skewed white British and female; clonal diversity was possibly underestimated. Baseline testing showed seropositivity in only a handful of AZD1222 recipients. Repertoires were sampled only after the peak T cell response. The study found vaccine-associated CD4 TCRs spanning spike, dominant at 160-218 and 743-854.

Assay used: immunoSEQ multiplex PCR; TCRdb lists only in-frame clones, some missing. The sample yields about 130,000 clones, 93% seen once. The chain employs TRBV2 and TRBJ1-5; no reliable D call. Sequences were derived from peripheral blood, sampled on day 0 of AZD1222 vaccination. The source is an adult in good health. For the CDR3, the DNA is TGTGCCAGCAGTTGGGCTCCCCGGCAGCCCCAGCATTTT. The encoded protein is CASSWAPRQPQHF.